The next 5 T cell receptor beta chains were all read from a single sample in a study of T-cell reconstitution after alpha-beta-depleted transplantation in children. The TCRbeta library was prepared with unique molecular identifiers. MiXCR was run by TCRdb on the PCR reads, yielding one entry per CDR3 protein. Of just over 350,000 distinct CDR3 sequences in the sample, about 14% are singletons; the top ten hold 4.3%. Material: PBMCs, obtained from the stem cell graft. Source of these receptors: a human donor who donated a stem cell graft to a child with Fanconi anemia.

The chain combines TRBV20-1 with TRBJ1-6; a possible D gene is TRBD1 (5 bases). V lost 5 bases to trimming and J lost 9 bases, with 17 bases between them. The CDR3 is 14 residues long. The V gene's germline CDR1 is DFQATT and CDR2 SNEGSKA (reference sequence). CDR3 nucleotides: TGCAGTGCTTACCCTCTACAGGTGGTTTCACCCCTCCACTTT. This gives the protein CSAYPLQVVSPLHF.

This clonotype came up once. The J gene is TRBJ2-1, the V gene TRBV10-3, with 7 bases lining up with TRBD1. Germline V lookup: CDR1 ENHRY, CDR2 SYGVKD. Trimming at V came to 6 bases and at J to 4 bases, leaving 6 bases not matched to a gene. The CDR3 extends over 14 amino acids. The CDR3 sequence is CAIRGDRKYNEQFF. The CDR3 DNA sequence: TGTGCCATCAGAGGGGACAGAAAATACAATGAGCAGTTCTTC.

This clonotype appeared many times. The chain recombines TRBV10-3 with TRBJ2-2; D gene unclear. V was cut by 0 bases and J by 1 base, with 18 bases left in between. The CDR3 extends over 19 amino acids. Germline V gene sequence: CDR1 ENHRY, CDR2 SYGVKD. The CDR3 coding sequence is TGTGCCATCAGTGAGTCGCCCGCCCCTTCGAGGCAGAACACCGGGGAGCTGTTTTTT. Amino acids: CAISESPAPSRQNTGELFF.

There are a few counts of this clonotype. V and J are TRBV11-3 and TRBJ2-3, with D perhaps TRBD1 (5 bases). CDR1 is SGHNT, CDR2 YENEEA, per germline. V was trimmed by 5 bases and J by 2 bases, leaving 11 bases between them. The CDR3 has 14 amino acids. The DNA of the CDR3 is TGTGCCAGCAGCCTCGACAGCATCACAGATACGCAGTATTTT. As protein: CASSLDSITDTQYF. The whole variable domain, filled in from reference TRBV11-3 and TRBJ2-3, reads EAGVVQSPRYKIIEKKQPVAFWCNPISGHNTLYWYLQNLGQGPELLIRYENEEAVDDSQLPKDRFSAERLKGVDSTLKIQPAELGDSAVYLCASSLDSITDTQYFGPGTRLTVL.

The chain employs TRBV4-3 and TRBJ1-3, with unresolved D. Trimming took 1 base from V and 7 from J, leaving 17 bases between them. The CDR3 is 16 residues long. In germline, CDR1 is LGHNA, CDR2 YSLEER. The CDR3 DNA sequence: TGCGCCAGCAGCCAAGCTTTCCTTTCACGAACGAACACCATATATTTT. Translation gives CASSQAFLSRTNTIYF.